This T cell receptor beta chain originates from a study of T cells in Graves' hyperthyroidism and ophthalmopathy. After removal of 5 bases from V and 0 bases from J, the junction contained 3 bases not matched to a gene. The CDR3 runs to 15 residues. This clonotype came up a few times. TCR beta CDR3 regions were amplified from RNA transcripts. A first-round RT-PCR of the TCR CDR3 used the HTBI primer set. TCRdb independently ran MiXCR on the multiplex PCR reads; one entry per CDR3 protein. The sample consists of roughly 280,000 distinct CDR3 sequences, about 20% of them appearing once. The source is a man aged 25 to 45 with Graves' ophthalmopathy. V gene TRBV12-3 or TRBV12-4 combines with J gene TRBJ1-3, with 8 bases that match TRBD1. The specimen was blood. CDR3 protein: CASSRTGFSGNTIYF. In DNA, the CDR3 is TGTGCCAGCAGTCGGACAGGGTTCTCTGGAAACACCATATATTTT.